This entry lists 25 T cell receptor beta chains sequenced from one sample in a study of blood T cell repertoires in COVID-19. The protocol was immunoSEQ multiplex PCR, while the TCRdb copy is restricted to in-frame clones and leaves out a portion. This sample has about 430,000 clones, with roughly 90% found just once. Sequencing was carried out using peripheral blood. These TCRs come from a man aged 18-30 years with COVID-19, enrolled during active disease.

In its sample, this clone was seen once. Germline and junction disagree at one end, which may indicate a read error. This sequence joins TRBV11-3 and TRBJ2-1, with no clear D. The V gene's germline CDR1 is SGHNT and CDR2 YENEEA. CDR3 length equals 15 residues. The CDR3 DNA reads TGTGCCAGCAGCATAGAGATCAGCTCCTACAATGAGCAGTTCTTC. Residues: CASSIEISSYNEQFF.

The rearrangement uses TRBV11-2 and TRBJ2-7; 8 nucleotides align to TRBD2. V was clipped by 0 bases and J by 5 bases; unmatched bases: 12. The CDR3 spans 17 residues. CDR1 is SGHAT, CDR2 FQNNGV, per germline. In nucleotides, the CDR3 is TGTGCCAGCAGCTTAGATCGGCGGGAGGCCCAGAGGGACGAGCAGTACTTC. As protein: CASSLDRREAQRDEQYF.

Here the CDR3 reads CASSDMTGGNGYTF. The CDR3 DNA reads as TGTGCCAGCAGTGACATGACAGGGGGGAATGGCTACACCTTC. The chain uses TRBV25-1 and TRBJ1-2; TRBD1 agrees at 9 bases. The CDR3 covers 14 residues. The V gene's germline CDR1 is MGHDK and CDR2 SYGVNS. J gave up 6 bases and V 3 bases, and 5 bases lay outside the gene matches.

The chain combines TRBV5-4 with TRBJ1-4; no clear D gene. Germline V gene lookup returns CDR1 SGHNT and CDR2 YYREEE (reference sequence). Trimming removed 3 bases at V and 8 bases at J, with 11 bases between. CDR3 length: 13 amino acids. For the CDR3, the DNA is TGTGCCAGCAGCTACGGACTGCTCGAAAAACTGTTTTTT. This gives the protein CASSYGLLEKLFF.

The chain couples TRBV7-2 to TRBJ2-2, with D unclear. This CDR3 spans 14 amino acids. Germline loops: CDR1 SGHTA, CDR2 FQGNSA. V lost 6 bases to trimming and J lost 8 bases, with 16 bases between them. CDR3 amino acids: CASSFTPGIGELFF. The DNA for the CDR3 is TGTGCCAGCAGTTTCACACCGGGTATAGGGGAGCTGTTTTTT.

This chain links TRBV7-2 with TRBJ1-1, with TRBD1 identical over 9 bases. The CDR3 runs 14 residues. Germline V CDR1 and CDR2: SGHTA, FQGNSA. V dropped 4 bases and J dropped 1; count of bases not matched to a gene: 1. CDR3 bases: TGTGCCAGCAGCTGGACAGGGGCGAACACTGAAGCTTTCTTT. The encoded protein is CASSWTGANTEAFF.

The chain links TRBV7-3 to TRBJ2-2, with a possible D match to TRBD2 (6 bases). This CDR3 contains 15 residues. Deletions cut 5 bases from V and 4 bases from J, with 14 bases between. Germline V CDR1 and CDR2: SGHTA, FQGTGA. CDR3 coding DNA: TGTGCCAGCAGCCTCGGGAGTGGGGGCACCGGGGAGCTGTTTTTT. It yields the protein CASSLGSGGTGELFF. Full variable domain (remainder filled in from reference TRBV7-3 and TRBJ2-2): GAGVSQTPSNKVTEKGKYVELRCDPISGHTALYWYRQSLGQGPEFLIYFQGTGAADDSGLPNDRFFAVRPEGSVSTLKIQRTERGDSAVYLCASSLGSGGTGELFFGEGSRLTVL.

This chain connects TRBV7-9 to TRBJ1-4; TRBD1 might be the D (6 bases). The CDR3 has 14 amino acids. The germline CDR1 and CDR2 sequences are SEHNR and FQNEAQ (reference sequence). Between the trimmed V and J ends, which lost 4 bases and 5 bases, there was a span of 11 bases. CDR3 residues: CASSSGGRNEKLFF. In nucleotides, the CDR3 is TGTGCCAGCAGCTCGGGGGGGCGGAATGAAAAACTGTTTTTT.

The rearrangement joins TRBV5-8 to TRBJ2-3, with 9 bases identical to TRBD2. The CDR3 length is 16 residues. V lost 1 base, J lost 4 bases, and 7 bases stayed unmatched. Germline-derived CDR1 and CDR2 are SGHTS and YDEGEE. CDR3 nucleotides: TGTGCCAGCAGCTTGTATGCGGGGGGGCTATCAGATACGCAGTATTTT. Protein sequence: CASSLYAGGLSDTQYF.

Here the CDR3 reads CASSGGSAGETQYF. The CDR3 nucleotides read TGTGCCAGCAGTGGTGGTAGCGCGGGGGAGACCCAGTACTTC. This sequence joins TRBV2 and TRBJ2-5, with D perhaps TRBD2 (6 bases). The V gene's germline CDR1 is SNHLY and CDR2 FYNNEI. The CDR3 is 14 amino acids. Trimming left V 4 bases short and J 5 bases short, with 14 bases between.

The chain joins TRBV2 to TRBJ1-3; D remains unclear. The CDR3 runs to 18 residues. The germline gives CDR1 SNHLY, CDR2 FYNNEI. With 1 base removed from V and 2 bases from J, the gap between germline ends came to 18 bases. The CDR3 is CASSEDGLRFGAGNTIYF. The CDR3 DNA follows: TGTGCCAGCAGTGAAGATGGCTTGCGTTTTGGAGCTGGAAACACCATATATTTT.

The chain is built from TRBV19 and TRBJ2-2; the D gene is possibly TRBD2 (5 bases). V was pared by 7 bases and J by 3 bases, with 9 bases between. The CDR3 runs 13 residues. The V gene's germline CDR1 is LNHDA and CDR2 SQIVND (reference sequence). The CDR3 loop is CASMRVDTGELFF. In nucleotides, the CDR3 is TGTGCCAGTATGAGGGTTGACACCGGGGAGCTGTTTTTT.

The CDR3 DNA reads TGTGCCAGCAGGACAGGGTCGTCCGGGGCCAACGTCCTGACTTTC. Translating it yields CASRTGSSGANVLTF. J is TRBJ2-6 and V is TRBV21-1; no DNA check was done on the table's D call, TRBD1. TRBV21-1 is tagged as a pseudogene. This CDR3 comprises 15 residues.

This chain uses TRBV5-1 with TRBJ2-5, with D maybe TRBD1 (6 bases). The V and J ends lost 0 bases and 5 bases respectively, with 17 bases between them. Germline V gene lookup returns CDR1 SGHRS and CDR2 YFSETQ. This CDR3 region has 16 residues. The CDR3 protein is CASSLVNQGIGETQYF. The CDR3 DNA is TGCGCCAGCAGCTTGGTGAACCAGGGGATTGGGGAGACCCAGTACTTC.

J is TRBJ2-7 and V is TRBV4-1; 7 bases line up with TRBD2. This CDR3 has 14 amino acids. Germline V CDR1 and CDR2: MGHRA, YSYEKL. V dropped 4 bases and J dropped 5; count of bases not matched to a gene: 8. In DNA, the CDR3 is TGCGCCAGCAGCCGGACCGGGGGGAGCGACGAGCAGTACTTC. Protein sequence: CASSRTGGSDEQYF.

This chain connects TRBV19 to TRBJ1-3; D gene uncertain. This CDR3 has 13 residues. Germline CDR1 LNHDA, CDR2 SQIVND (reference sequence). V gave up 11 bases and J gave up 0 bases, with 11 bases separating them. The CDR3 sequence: CAGGRGSGNTIYF. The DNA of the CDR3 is TGTGCCGGCGGACGGGGCTCTGGAAACACCATATATTTT.

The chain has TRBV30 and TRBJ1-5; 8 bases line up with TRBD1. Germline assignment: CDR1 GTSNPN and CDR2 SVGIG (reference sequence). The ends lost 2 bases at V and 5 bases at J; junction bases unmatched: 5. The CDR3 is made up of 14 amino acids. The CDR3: CAWSPGQVDQPQHF. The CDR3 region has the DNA TGTGCCTGGAGTCCGGGACAGGTCGATCAGCCCCAGCATTTT.

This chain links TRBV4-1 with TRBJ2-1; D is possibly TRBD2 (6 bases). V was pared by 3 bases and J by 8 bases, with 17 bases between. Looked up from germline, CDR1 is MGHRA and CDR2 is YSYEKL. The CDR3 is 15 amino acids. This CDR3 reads CASSQGPLGGDEQFF. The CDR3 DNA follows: TGCGCCAGCAGCCAGGGCCCCCTAGGAGGGGATGAGCAGTTCTTC.

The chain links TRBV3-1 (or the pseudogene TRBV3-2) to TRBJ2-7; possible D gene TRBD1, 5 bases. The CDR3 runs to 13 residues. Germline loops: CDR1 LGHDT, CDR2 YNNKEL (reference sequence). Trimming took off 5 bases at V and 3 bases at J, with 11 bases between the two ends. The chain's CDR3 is CASSFGDSYEQYF. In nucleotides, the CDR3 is TGTGCCAGCAGCTTTGGAGACAGCTACGAGCAGTACTTC.

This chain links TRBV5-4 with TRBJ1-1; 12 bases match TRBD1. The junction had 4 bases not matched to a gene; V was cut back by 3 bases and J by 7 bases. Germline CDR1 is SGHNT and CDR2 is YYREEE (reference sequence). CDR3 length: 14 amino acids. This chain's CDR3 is CASSSGQGAFEAFF. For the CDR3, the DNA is TGTGCCAGCAGCTCGGGACAGGGGGCGTTTGAAGCTTTCTTT.

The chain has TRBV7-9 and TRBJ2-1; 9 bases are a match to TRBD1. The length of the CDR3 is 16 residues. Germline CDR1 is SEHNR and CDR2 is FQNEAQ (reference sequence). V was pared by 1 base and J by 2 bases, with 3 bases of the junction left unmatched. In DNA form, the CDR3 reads TGTGCCAGCAGCTTAGTGGGGGACAGGGCCTACAATGAGCAGTTCTTC. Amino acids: CASSLVGDRAYNEQFF.

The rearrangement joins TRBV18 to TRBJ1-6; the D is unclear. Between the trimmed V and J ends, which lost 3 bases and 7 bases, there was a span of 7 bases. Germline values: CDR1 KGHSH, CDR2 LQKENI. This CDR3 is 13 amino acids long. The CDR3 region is CASSPRSNSPLHF. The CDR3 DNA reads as TGTGCCAGCTCACCCAGGTCCAATTCACCCCTCCACTTT.

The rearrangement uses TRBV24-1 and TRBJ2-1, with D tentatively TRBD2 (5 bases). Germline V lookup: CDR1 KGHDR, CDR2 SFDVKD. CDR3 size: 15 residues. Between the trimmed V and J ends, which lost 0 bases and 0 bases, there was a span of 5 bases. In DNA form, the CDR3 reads TGTGCCACCAGTGATTTGGGGAGCTCCTACAATGAGCAGTTCTTC. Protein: CATSDLGSSYNEQFF.

The CDR3 region is CSVEQGAAGNTIYF. The CDR3 bases are TGCAGCGTTGAGCAGGGGGCAGCCGGAAACACCATATATTTT. The chain uses TRBV29-1 and TRBJ1-3; TRBD1 aligns across 8 bases. CDR1 is SQVTM and CDR2 is ANQGSEA in the germline V gene. The length of the CDR3 is 14 residues. After removal of 3 bases from V and 4 bases from J, the junction contained 5 bases not matched to a gene.

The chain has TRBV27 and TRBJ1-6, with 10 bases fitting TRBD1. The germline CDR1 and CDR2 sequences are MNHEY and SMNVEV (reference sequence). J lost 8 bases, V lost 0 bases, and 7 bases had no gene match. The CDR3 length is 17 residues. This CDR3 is CASSLSPTGGSYSPLHF. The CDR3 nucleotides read TGTGCCAGCAGTTTATCCCCGACAGGGGGCTCATATTCACCCCTCCACTTT.